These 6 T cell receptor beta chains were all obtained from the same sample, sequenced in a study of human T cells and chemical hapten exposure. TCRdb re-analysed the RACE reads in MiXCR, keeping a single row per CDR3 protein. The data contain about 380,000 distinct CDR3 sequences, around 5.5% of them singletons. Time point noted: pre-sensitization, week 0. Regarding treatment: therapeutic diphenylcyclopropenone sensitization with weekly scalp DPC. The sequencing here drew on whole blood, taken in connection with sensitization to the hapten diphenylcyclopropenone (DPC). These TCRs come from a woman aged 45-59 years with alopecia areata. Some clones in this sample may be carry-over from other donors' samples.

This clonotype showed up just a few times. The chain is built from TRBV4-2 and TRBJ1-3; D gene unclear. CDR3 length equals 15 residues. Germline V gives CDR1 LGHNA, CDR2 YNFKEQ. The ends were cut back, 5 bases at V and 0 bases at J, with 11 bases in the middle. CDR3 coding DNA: TGTGCCAGCAGCGCTCAGTGGGGCTCTGGAAACACCATATATTTT. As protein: CASSAQWGSGNTIYF.

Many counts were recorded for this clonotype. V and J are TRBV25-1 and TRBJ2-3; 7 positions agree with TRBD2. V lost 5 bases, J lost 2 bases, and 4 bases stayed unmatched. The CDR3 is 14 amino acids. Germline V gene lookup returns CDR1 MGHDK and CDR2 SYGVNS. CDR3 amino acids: CASSQLAATDTQYF. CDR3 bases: TGTGCCAGCAGTCAGCTAGCGGCCACAGATACGCAGTATTTT.

The CDR3, as DNA: TGCGCCAGCAGCTTGGCCGGGTCGGAATACAATGAGCAGTTCTTC. It translates to CASSLAGSEYNEQFF. The V call is TRBV5-1, the J call TRBJ2-1; D uncertain. The CDR3 runs 15 residues. V was trimmed by 0 bases and J by 4 bases, leaving 11 bases between them. CDR1 is SGHRS and CDR2 is YFSETQ in the germline V gene.

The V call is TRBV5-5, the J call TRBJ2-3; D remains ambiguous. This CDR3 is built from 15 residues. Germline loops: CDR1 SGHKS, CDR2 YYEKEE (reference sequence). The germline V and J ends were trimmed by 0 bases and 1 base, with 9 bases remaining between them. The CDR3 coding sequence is TGTGCCAGCAGCTTGGTTAGTCGGGGCACAGATACGCAGTATTTT. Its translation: CASSLVSRGTDTQYF. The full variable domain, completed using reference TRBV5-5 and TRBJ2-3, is DAGVTQSPTHLIKTRGQQVTLRCSPISGHKSVSWYQQVLGQGPQFIFQYYEKEERGRGNFPDRFSARQFPNYSSELNVNALLLGDSALYLCASSLVSRGTDTQYFGPGTRLTVL.

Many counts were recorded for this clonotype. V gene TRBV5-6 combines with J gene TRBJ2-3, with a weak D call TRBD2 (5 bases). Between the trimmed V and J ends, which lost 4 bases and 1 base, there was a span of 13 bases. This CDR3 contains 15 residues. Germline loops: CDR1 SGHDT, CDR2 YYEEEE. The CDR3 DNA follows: TGTGCCAGCAGCGCGAGCGGATCTGGCACAGATACGCAGTATTTT. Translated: CASSASGSGTDTQYF.

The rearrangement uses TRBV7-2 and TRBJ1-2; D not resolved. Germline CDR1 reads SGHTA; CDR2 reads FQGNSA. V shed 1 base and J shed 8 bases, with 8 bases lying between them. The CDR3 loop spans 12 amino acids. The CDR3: CASSLGFSGYTF. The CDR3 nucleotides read TGTGCCAGCAGCTTAGGATTCTCAGGCTACACCTTC.